This T cell receptor beta chain was profiled in a study of CXCR3-negative and CXCR3-positive naive CD8 T cells. Findings and caveats of the study: CXCR3-positive naive cells carried more hydrophobic TRB CDR3s than CXCR3-negative naive cells did. TCR strength was inferred from TRB CDR3 properties, while surface CD5 was comparable between naive subsets. TRBV-TRBJ usage was similar across naive CXCR3 subsets but distinct in memory cells.

The CDR3 runs 15 residues. Germline loops: CDR1 MNHEY, CDR2 SMNVEV (reference sequence). UMI-labeled TRB cDNA libraries were prepared by 5' RACE. TCRdb reprocessed the 5' RACE reads, keeping one entry per CDR3 protein, no DNA. Reported are approximately 100,000 distinct CDR3 sequences; the ten largest clones contain about 0.34%. Phenotypically, naive CD8+ T cells corresponded to CD45RO-CCR7+CD27+CD95-. About this clonotype: The antigen remains unidentified.

This chain uses TRBV27 with TRBJ2-7; the TRBD1 assignment by TCRdb is unverifiable without DNA. The sequence came from a human donor in good health. Some clones in this sample may be carry-over from other donors' samples. The sample taken for sequencing was naive CXCR3+ CD8+ T cells from blood. Subset of the sample: CD45RO-CCR7+CD27+CD95- naive CD8+ T cells expressing CXCR3 (TNR3+). CDR3 protein: CASSLSGGLRDEQYF.